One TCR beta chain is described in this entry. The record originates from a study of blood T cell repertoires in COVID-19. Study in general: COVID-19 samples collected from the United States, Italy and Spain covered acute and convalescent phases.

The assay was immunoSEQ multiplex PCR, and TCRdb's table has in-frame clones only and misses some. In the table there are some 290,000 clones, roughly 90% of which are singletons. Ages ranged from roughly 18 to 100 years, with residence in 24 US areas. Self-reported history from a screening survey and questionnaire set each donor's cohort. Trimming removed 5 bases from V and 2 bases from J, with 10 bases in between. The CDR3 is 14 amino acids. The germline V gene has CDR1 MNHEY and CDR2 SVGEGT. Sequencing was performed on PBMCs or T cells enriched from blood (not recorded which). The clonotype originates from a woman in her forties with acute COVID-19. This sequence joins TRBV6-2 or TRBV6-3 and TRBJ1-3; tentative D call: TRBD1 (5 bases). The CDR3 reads CASSPRRAGNTIYF. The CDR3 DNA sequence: TGTGCCAGCAGTCCCCGCAGGGCTGGAAACACCATATATTTT.